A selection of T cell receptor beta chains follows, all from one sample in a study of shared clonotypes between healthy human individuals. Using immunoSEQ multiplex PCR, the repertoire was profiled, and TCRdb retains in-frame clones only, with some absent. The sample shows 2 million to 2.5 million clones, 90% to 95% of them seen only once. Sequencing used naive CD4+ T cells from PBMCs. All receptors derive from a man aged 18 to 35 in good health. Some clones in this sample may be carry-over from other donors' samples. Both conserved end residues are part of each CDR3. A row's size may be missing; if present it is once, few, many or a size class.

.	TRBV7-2	CASSPRGTGINQPQHF
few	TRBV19	CASSSPGQGSYEQYF
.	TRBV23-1	CASRGQGKAEAFF
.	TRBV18	CASSPRTVSTDTQYF
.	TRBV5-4	CASSPTFYEQFF
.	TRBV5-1	CASSFGTPDIEQFF
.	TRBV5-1	CASYRGPSYEQYF
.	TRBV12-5	CASGWTGQGTNYGYTF
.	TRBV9	CASSVVGGSQETQYF
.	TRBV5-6	CASSLQRTGGTEAFF
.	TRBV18	CASSMTVPGREQYF
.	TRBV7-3	CASSLQGGSYNEQFF
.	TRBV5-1	CASSPTPKGSYNEQFF
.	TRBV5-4	CASSPRGGSQETQYF
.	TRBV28	CASSSRPGRDGYTF
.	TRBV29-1	CSVGGSESTEAFF